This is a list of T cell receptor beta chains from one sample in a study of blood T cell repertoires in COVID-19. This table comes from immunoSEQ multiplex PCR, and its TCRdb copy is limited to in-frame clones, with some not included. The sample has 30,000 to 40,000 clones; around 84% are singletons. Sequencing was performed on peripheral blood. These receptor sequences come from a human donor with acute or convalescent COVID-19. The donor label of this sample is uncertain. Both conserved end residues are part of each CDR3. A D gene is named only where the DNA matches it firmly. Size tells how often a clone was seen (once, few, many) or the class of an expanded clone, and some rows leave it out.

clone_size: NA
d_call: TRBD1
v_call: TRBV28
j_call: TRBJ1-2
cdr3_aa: CASSPGQGSGNYGYTF
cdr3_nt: TGTGCCAGCAGCCCGGGACAGGGGTCGGGAAACTATGGCTACACCTTC

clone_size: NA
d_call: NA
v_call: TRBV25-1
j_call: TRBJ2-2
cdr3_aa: CASSLYYGELFF
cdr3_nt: TGTGCCAGCAGCCTATATTACGGGGAGCTGTTTTTT

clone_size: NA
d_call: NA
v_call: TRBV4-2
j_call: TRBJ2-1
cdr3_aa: CASSQAGGGGDEQFF
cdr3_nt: TGTGCCAGCAGCCAAGCTGGGGGAGGAGGCGATGAGCAGTTCTTC

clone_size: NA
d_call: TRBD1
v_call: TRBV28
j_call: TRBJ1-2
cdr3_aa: CASTDGQGARGYTF
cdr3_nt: TGTGCCAGCACCGACGGACAGGGGGCTAGAGGCTACACCTTC

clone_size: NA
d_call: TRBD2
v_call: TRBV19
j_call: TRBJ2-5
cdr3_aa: CASTQTSGETQYF
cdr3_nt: TGTGCCAGTACCCAGACTAGCGGAGAGACCCAGTACTTC

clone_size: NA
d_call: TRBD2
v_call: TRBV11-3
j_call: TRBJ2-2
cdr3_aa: CASSPPNGRSTGELFF
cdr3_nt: TGTGCCAGCAGCCCCCCCAACGGGAGGAGCACCGGGGAGCTGTTTTTT

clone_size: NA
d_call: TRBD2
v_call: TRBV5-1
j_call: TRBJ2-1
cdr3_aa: CASSLVAGASGEQFF
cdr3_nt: TGCGCCAGCAGCTTGGTAGCGGGAGCTTCTGGGGAGCAGTTCTTC

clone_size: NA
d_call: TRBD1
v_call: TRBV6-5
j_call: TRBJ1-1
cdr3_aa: CASKRQGVEAFF
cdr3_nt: TGTGCCAGCAAGAGACAGGGAGTAGAGGCTTTCTTT

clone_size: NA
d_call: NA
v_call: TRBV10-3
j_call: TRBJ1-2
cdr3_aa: CAISEERYGYTF
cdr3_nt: TGTGCCATCAGTGAGGAGAGATATGGCTACACCTTC

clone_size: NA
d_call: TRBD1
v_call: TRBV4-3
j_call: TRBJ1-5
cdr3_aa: CASSRTGKGQPQHF
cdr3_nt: TGCGCCAGCAGCCGGACAGGGAAGGGTCAGCCCCAGCATTTT

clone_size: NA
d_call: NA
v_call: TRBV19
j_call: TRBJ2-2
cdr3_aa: CASRGGQATTGELFF
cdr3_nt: TGTGCCAGTCGCGGGGGACAGGCGACCACCGGGGAGCTGTTTTTT

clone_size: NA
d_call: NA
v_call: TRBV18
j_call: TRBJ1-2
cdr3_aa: CASSPRENYGYTF
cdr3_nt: TGTGCCAGCTCACCAAGGGAGAACTATGGCTACACCTTC

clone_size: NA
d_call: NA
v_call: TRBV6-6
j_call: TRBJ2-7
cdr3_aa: CASSPQYEQYF
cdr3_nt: TGTGCCAGCAGTCCACAGTACGAGCAGTACTTC

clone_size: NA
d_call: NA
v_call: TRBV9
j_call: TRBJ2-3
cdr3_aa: CASSVELATSTDTQYF
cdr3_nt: TGTGCCAGCAGCGTAGAGTTAGCAACTAGCACAGATACGCAGTATTTT

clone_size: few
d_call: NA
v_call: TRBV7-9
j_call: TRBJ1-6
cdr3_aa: CASSLEVSGSPLHF
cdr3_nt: TGTGCCAGCAGCTTAGAGGTCTCGGGATCACCCCTCCACTTT